What follows are 23 T cell receptor beta chains derived from one specimen sequenced in a study of blood T cells in healthy people across ages. Together with a sample-barcoded 5' primer, a J-beta primer mix was included in a second PCR lasting about 6 to 11 cycles. TCRdb processed the 5' RACE reads anew with MiXCR; each CDR3 protein has one entry. Among about 1.1 million distinct CDR3 sequences listed, 35% to 45% were seen once. The sequenced material came from blood. These TCRs come from a man aged 18 to 29 in good health.

This chain joins TRBV4-2 and TRBJ2-2; 7 positions agree with TRBD1. Germline CDR1 and CDR2: LGHNA and YNFKEQ. The CDR3 is 18 residues long. V shed 5 bases and J 5 bases; nucleotides not matched to a gene: 17. The chain's CDR3 is CASSYGTALRQSTGELFF. The CDR3, as DNA: TGTGCCAGCAGCTACGGGACAGCCCTCCGACAGTCTACCGGGGAGCTGTTTTTT.

CDR3 protein: CASSRDRVPGSYNSPLHF. The CDR3 nucleotides are TGTGCCAGCAGCAGGGACAGGGTACCAGGGTCCTATAATTCACCCCTCCACTTT. V is TRBV21-1 and J is TRBJ1-6; TRBD1 is taken as the D call from the table, unchecked against the DNA. TRBV21-1 is a known pseudogene. This CDR3 is built from 18 residues.

This clonotype was counted only a few times. The rearrangement links TRBV4-1 to TRBJ1-5; 9 nucleotides match TRBD1. Germline loops: CDR1 MGHRA, CDR2 YSYEKL. This CDR3 comprises 20 residues. After removal of 0 bases from V and 2 bases from J, the junction contained 14 bases not matched to a gene. The CDR3 region is CASSQESGTGRFFGNQPQHF. CDR3 sequence (DNA): TGCGCCAGCAGCCAAGAGTCCGGGACAGGGAGGTTTTTTGGCAATCAGCCCCAGCATTTT.

The chain combines TRBV7-2 with TRBJ1-2, with 10 bases aligning to TRBD1. Unmatched junction bases numbered 18, after V lost 2 bases and J lost 3 bases. CDR1 is SGHTA, CDR2 FQGNSA, per germline. The CDR3 is made up of 20 amino acids. The CDR3 DNA is TGTGCCAGCAGCTTATCGAGCGTAGGTTCCGGGACAGGGGCTCACTATGGCTACACCTTC. This encodes CASSLSSVGSGTGAHYGYTF.

J is TRBJ1-5 and V is TRBV18; 8 bases map to TRBD1. V gave up 3 bases and J gave up 3 bases; unmatched junction bases: 4. This CDR3 has 15 amino acids. Germline CDR1 and CDR2: KGHSH and LQKENI. The CDR3 region is CASSPSTGVNQPQHF. The CDR3 nucleotides are TGTGCCAGCTCACCGTCGACAGGGGTCAATCAGCCCCAGCATTTT.

This clonotype was picked up one time. This chain uses TRBV6-5 with TRBJ1-1; TRBD1 aligns across 9 bases. There are 15 residues in the CDR3. Germline-derived CDR1 and CDR2 are MNHEY and SVGAGI. The trim removed 8 bases at V and 0 bases at J, leaving 7 bases unmatched. The CDR3 sequence is CASSGTGILNTEAFF. CDR3 sequence (DNA): TGTGCCAGCTCCGGGACAGGGATACTGAACACTGAAGCTTTCTTT.

The J gene is TRBJ2-3, the V gene TRBV20-1; D uncertain. The CDR3 is made up of 12 amino acids. Germline assignment: CDR1 DFQATT and CDR2 SNEGSKA (reference sequence). Trimming left V 3 bases short and J 4 bases short, with 8 bases between. The CDR3 sequence: CSARAAADTQYF. For the CDR3, the DNA is TGCAGTGCTAGGGCCGCTGCAGATACGCAGTATTTT.

The chain joins TRBV6-5 to TRBJ1-1; 9 bases are shared with TRBD1. Trimming removed 5 bases from V and 8 bases from J; junction bases left unmatched: 9. CDR1 is MNHEY and CDR2 is SVGAGI in the germline V gene. The length of the CDR3 is 14 residues. The CDR3 reads CASSQQGAGGEAFF. The CDR3 DNA reads TGTGCCAGCAGTCAACAGGGGGCGGGGGGGGAAGCTTTCTTT.

This rearrangement joins TRBV27 to TRBJ2-3; D is possibly TRBD1 (7 bases). Germline lookup yields CDR1 MNHEY and CDR2 SMNVEV (reference sequence). V was shortened by 6 bases and J by 1 base, with 17 bases between the two germline ends. This CDR3 contains 16 residues. DNA of the CDR3: TGTGCCAGCAGGCCCGGAGGGGGCGCAGGCACAGATACGCAGTATTTT. Amino acid sequence: CASRPGGGAGTDTQYF.

This clonotype was detected a few times. The chain uses TRBV6-4 and TRBJ2-1, with 8 positions matching TRBD1. Trimming removed 0 bases from V and 11 bases from J; junction bases left unmatched: 12. This CDR3 has 16 amino acids. The germline gives CDR1 MRHNA, CDR2 SNTAGT. The CDR3 region is CASSDSMSGGLPKQFF. The CDR3 DNA follows: TGTGCCAGCAGTGACTCGATGTCAGGGGGCTTACCGAAGCAGTTCTTC.

This chain links TRBV18 with TRBJ1-2; 8 bases fit TRBD1. This CDR3 is 14 amino acids long. V shed 0 bases and J 6 bases; nucleotides not matched to a gene: 3. Germline lookup yields CDR1 KGHSH and CDR2 LQKENI. The CDR3, as DNA: TGTGCCAGCTCACCACCTTCAGGGGGCCATGGCTACACCTTC. Translating gives CASSPPSGGHGYTF.

J is TRBJ1-2 and V is TRBV5-6, with D perhaps matching TRBD1 (6 bases). Trimming left V 2 bases short and J 1 base short, with 15 bases between. The CDR3 has 16 amino acids. Germline CDR1 SGHDT, CDR2 YYEEEE. As DNA, the CDR3 is TGTGCCAGCAGCTTCAGCGGACAGTCCTTTAACTATGGCTACACCTTC. Its protein product is CASSFSGQSFNYGYTF.

V is TRBV7-2 and J is TRBJ1-4; D is undetermined. CDR1 SGHTA and CDR2 FQGNSA come from the germline V gene. This CDR3 comprises 17 residues. V lost 0 bases, J lost 7 bases, and 18 bases lay in between. CDR3: CASSLAGGMEAGEKLFF. DNA for the CDR3: TGTGCCAGCAGCTTAGCGGGAGGGATGGAGGCGGGTGAAAAACTGTTTTTT.

As concerns this clonotype: This may come from a read error, since a much larger clone is one base off. The V call is TRBV9, the J call TRBJ2-3, with a possible D match to TRBD1 (5 bases). Germline-derived CDR1 and CDR2 are SGDLS and YYNGEE. This CDR3 has 14 amino acids. The CDR3 is CVSSLGVDTDTQYF. CDR3 coding DNA: TGTGTCAGTTCCCTAGGGGTAGACACAGATACGCAGTATTTT.

Comments on this clonotype: A read error may produce the germline difference seen at one junction end. This chain joins TRBV28 and TRBJ1-1, with 7 bases fitting TRBD1. The CDR3 runs 16 residues. The V gene's germline CDR1 is MDHEN and CDR2 SYDVKM. CDR3 sequence: CARSFLVDRANTEAFF. CDR3 sequence (DNA): TGTGCCCGCAGTTTCCTCGTTGACAGGGCGAACACTGAAGCTTTCTTT.

About this clonotype itself: This may stem from a read error, because a much larger clone lies one nucleotide away. The genes are TRBV29-1 and TRBJ2-7; the D gene is possibly TRBD2 (6 bases). The CDR3 spans 12 residues. Germline V lookup: CDR1 SQVTM, CDR2 ANQGSEA. Trimming removed 3 bases at V and 7 bases at J, with 13 bases between. The CDR3 region has the DNA TGCAGCGTTGATAAAGGGAGGAATGAGCAGTACTTC. Protein: CSVDKGRNEQYF.

The chain links TRBV7-8 to TRBJ1-5; D gene uncertain. The length of the CDR3 is 17 residues. The V and J ends lost 5 bases and 0 bases respectively, with 17 bases between them. Per germline, CDR1 SGHVS and CDR2 FQNEAQ. The chain's CDR3 is CASSPRRGIISNQPQHF. The CDR3 DNA reads as TGTGCCAGCAGCCCCCGACGCGGAATTATTAGCAATCAGCCCCAGCATTTT.

The rearrangement joins TRBV7-2 to TRBJ2-7; maybe TRBD1 (6 bases). The J call may not be correct, given that the DNA end is closer to TRBJ2-5. Looked up from germline, CDR1 is SGHTA and CDR2 is FQGNSA. This CDR3 has 14 amino acids. The CDR3 loop reads CASSSRGSSETQYF. The CDR3 DNA reads TGTGCCAGCAGTTCAAGGGGGAGCTCAGAGACCCAGTACTTC.

The V and J genes are TRBV4-1 and TRBJ1-2; 11 nucleotides agree with TRBD1. The V gene end was trimmed by 4 bases and the J gene end by 4 bases; junction bases not matched to a gene: 14. This CDR3 is 18 amino acids long. Germline lookup yields CDR1 MGHRA and CDR2 YSYEKL. The CDR3 loop reads CASSRGGTGGIKTYGYTF. CDR3 sequence (DNA): TGCGCCAGCAGCCGTGGTGGGACAGGGGGAATAAAGACCTATGGCTACACCTTC.

In this sample, this clonotype turned up many times. The chain joins TRBV5-1 to TRBJ1-2; D call uncertain. In germline, CDR1 is SGHRS, CDR2 YFSETQ. The V end lost 0 bases, the J end lost 1 base, and 7 bases lay between the germline ends. This CDR3 contains 14 residues. CDR3 amino acids: CASSLARHNYGYTF. In nucleotides, the CDR3 is TGCGCCAGCAGCTTGGCCCGGCATAACTATGGCTACACCTTC.

DNA of the CDR3: TGCAGTGCTGGAATACAGGGGCGTCCTGGGGCCAACGTCCTGACTTTC. This gives the protein CSAGIQGRPGANVLTF. The V call is TRBV20-1, the J call TRBJ2-6; 7 nucleotides match TRBD1. Germline loops: CDR1 DFQATT, CDR2 SNEGSKA (reference sequence). J was trimmed by 2 bases and V by 5 bases; bases with no gene match: 9. CDR3 size: 16 residues.

The chain joins TRBV5-6 to TRBJ1-1; 7 bases line up with TRBD1. Trimming took 4 bases from V and 6 from J; bases not matched to a gene: 6. The CDR3 has 13 amino acids. The germline gives CDR1 SGHDT, CDR2 YYEEEE. The CDR3 spells CASSMWGTAEAFF. The DNA for the CDR3 is TGTGCCAGCAGCATGTGGGGGACAGCTGAAGCTTTCTTT. The whole variable domain, remainder taken from reference TRBV5-6 and TRBJ1-1, is DAGVTQSPTHLIKTRGQQVTLRCSPKSGHDTVSWYQQALGQGPQFIFQYYEEEERQRGNFPDRFSGHQFPNYSSELNVNALLLGDSALYLCASSMWGTAEAFFGQGTRLTVV.

The rearrangement uses TRBV5-1 and TRBJ1-2; 7 bases agree with TRBD1. The CDR3 has 13 amino acids. V gave up 2 bases and J gave up 6 bases; unmatched junction bases: 4. Germline V CDR1 and CDR2: SGHRS, YFSETQ. Here the CDR3 reads CASSFRGENGYTF. CDR3 DNA: TGCGCCAGCAGCTTCAGGGGGGAGAATGGCTACACCTTC.